This T cell receptor beta chain appears in the sequencing data of a study of response to subunit inactivated influenza vaccine (dated by TCRdb to about 2018). Concerning the study at large: Deep quantitative profiling of the T cell receptor repertoire was used in the study to follow responses to a trivalent subunit inactivated influenza vaccine. General findings and caveats noted by the study authors: The authors suggested that each seasonal influenza vaccination may recruit only a limited number of new T cells.

Library construction relied on RT-PCR. TCRdb shows the sequencer as Illumina HiSeq 2500. TCRdb's own reprocessing of the public reads used fastp at Q25 and MiXCR and kept productive beta chains. Each entry merges the rows of one CDR3 protein and shows their most common DNA and genes. The sample table contains 180,000 or so distinct CDR3 sequences; only one count was recorded for 10% to 15% of them. The ten largest clones represent about 31% of the sample. This clonotype was picked up a small number of times. It has no known antigen specificity. No base qualities exist here, and no much larger clone lies one base off it. Clipping removes 3 bases from V and 2 bases from J, with 16 as the unmatched junction base count. Including cysteine and phenylalanine, the CDR3 has 19 amino acids. Only CDR3 DNA remains: 57 bases, in frame from the first base. The germline V gene provides CDR1 ENHRY and CDR2 SYGVKD. These data also formed part of another study, on T cells expressing NK-cell markers. The second study reports: TCR beta cDNA libraries were made by 5'RACE template switching that added a universal primer site and unique molecular identifiers. Three sorted T-cell subsets (CD3+CD56+NKG2C+, CD3+CD56+NKG2C- and CD3+CD56-NKG2C+) from roughly 8 donors had their TCR beta-chain repertoires profiled. Of the eight sequenced donors, seven were found to be HCMV-seropositive and one was found to be HCMV-seronegative. To restrict sorting to alphabetaTCR-expressing T cells, an anti-gammadeltaTCR antibody was added in several experiments. In several donors, the dominant CD3+CD56+NKG2C+ clonotypes were among the top 10 CD8+ clonotypes and accounted for 1.0-7.0% of CD8+ T cells. Those dominant clonotypes were again the most abundant among CD3+CD56-NKG2C+ cells in a handful of donors, at roughly 25-65%. Whether the expanded NKG2C-expressing T cell clones were specific for HCMV antigens remained unclear. Randomly selected healthy volunteers, three men and five women, were used as the eight sequenced donors. HCMV-specific IgG was detected in serum with a commercial ELISA kit to determine HCMV serostatus. Ficoll density gradient centrifugation was used to isolate peripheral blood mononuclear cells from blood. CD4+ and CD8+ T cells were isolated from PBMC by magnetic immunoseparation with Miltenyi isolation kits. Synthesis of cDNA was primed from the TCR beta constant segment and was followed by two consecutive PCR amplification steps. Illumina HiSeq 2000/2500, MiSeq or NextSeq was used to sequence libraries as 2 x 150 bp reads. MIGEC handled demultiplexing of the reads and grouping by UMI, while MiTCR was used to assemble and quantify clonotypes. To remove erroneous sequences, TCR cDNA sequences were retained only when supported by two or more reads. Downstream repertoire analysis used the tcR package, and clonotypes were matched across fractions by CDR3 nucleotide sequence plus V segment. VDJmatch was used to annotate antigen specificity against VDJdb, with one amino acid substitution in CDR3 permitted.

Sequencing was performed on CD8+ T cells sorted from PBMCs, taken about 13 days after vaccination. The sequence came from a man aged 50 or older who received an inactivated influenza vaccine. Donor details come from another sample of the same person, matched by shared clones. The chain couples TRBV10-3 to TRBJ2-5; TRBD2 fits 9 bases in the junction. The nucleotides read TGTGCCATCAGTGATGGTAGGGGGCTTGTAGCGGGAGCACAAGAGACCCAGTACTTC. Its amino acids are CAISDGRGLVAGAQETQYF.